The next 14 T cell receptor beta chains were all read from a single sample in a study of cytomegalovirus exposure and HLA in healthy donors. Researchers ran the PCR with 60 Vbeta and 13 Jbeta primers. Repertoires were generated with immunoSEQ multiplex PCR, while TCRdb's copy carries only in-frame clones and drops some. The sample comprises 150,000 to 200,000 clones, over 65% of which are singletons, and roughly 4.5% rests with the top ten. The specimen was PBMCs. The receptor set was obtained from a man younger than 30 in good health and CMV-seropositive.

The CDR3 is CASSQATIDTQYF. CDR3 nucleotide sequence: TGTGCCAGCAGCCAAGCTACTATCGATACGCAGTATTTT. This chain uses TRBV14 with TRBJ2-3; no firm D call. The CDR3 loop spans 13 amino acids. Deletions cut 1 base from V and 6 bases from J, with 8 bases between. Germline values: CDR1 SGHDN, CDR2 FVKESK.

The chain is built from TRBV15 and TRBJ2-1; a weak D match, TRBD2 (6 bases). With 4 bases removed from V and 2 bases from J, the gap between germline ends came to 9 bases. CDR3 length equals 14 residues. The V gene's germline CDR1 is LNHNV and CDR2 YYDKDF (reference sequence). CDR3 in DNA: TGTGCCACCAGCACGTGGGGGGCCTACAATGAGCAGTTCTTC. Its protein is CATSTWGAYNEQFF. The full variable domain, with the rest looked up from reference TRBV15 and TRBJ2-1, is DAMVIQNPRYQVTQFGKPVTLSCSQTLNHNVMYWYQQKSSQAPKLLFHYYDKDFNNEADTPDNFQSRRPNTSFCFLDIRSPGLGDTAMYLCATSTWGAYNEQFFGPGTRLTVL.

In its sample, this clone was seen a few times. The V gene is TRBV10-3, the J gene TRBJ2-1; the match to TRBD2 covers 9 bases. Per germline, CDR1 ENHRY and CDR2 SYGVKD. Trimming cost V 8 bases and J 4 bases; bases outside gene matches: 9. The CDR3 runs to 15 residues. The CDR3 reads CAIRRGSGGYNEQFF. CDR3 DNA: TGTGCCATCCGGAGGGGTAGCGGGGGATACAATGAGCAGTTCTTC.

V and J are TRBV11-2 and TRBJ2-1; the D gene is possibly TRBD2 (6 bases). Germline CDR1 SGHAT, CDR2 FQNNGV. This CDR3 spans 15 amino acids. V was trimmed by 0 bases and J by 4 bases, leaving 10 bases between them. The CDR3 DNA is TGTGCCAGCAGCTTAGAGGCGGGGAGGTACAATGAGCAGTTCTTC. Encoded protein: CASSLEAGRYNEQFF.

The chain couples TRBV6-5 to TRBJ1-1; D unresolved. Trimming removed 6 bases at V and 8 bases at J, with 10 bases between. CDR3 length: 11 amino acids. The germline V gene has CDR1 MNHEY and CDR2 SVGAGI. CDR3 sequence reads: CASSRLGEAFF. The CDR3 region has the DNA TGTGCCAGCAGCCGCCTCGGGGAAGCTTTCTTT.

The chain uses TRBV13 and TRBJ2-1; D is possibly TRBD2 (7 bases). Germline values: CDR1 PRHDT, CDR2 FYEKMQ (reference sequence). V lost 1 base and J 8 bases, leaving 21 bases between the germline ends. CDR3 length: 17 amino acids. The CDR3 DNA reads TGTGCCAGCAGCTTAGACCCCAGGTGGGGGGGCGAGGATGAGCAGTTCTTC. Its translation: CASSLDPRWGGEDEQFF.

In DNA, the CDR3 is TGTGCCAGCAGCTCATTTTCAGAGACCCAGTACTTC. Translation: CASSSFSETQYF. The V gene is TRBV11-2, the J gene TRBJ2-5, with D uncertain. V dropped 4 bases and J dropped 4 bases, with 7 bases sitting between them. The germline CDR1 and CDR2 sequences are SGHAT and FQNNGV. The CDR3 runs to 12 residues.

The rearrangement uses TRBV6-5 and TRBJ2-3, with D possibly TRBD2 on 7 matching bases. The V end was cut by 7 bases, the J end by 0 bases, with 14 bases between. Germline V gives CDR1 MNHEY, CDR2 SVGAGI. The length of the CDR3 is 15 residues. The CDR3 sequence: CASTEGGSSTDTQYF. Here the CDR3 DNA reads TGTGCCAGCACTGAGGGGGGGTCTAGCACAGATACGCAGTATTTT.

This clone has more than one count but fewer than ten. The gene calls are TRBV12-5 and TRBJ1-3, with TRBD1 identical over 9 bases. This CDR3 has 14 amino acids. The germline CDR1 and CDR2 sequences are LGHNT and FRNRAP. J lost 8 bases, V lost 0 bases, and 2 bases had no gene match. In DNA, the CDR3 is TGTGCTAGTGGTTTGGTACAGGGGGCAGACACCATATATTTT. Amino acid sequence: CASGLVQGADTIYF.

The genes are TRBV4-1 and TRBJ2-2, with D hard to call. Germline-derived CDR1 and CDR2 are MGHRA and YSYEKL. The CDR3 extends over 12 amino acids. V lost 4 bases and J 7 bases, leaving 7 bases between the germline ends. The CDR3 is CASSPSNGELFF. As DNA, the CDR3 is TGCGCCAGCAGCCCATCTAACGGGGAGCTGTTTTTT.

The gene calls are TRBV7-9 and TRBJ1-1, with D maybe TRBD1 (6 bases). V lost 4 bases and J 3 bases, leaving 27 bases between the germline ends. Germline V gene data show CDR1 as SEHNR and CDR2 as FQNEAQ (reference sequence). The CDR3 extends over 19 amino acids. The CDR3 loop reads CASSYVPRGGGRLDTEAFF. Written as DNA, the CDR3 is TGTGCCAGCAGCTACGTACCGCGGGGGGGCGGGAGATTGGACACTGAAGCTTTCTTT.

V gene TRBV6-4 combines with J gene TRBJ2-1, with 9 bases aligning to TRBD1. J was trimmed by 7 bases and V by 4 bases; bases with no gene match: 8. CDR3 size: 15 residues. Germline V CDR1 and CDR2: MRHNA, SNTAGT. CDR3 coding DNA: TGTGCCAGCAGTGTGAGGGGACAGGGATGGAATGAGCAGTTCTTC. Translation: CASSVRGQGWNEQFF.

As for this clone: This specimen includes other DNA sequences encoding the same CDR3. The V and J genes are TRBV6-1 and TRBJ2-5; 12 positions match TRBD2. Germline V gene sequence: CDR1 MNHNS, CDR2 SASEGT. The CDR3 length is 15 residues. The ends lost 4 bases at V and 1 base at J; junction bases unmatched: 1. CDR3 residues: CASSGLAGAQETQYF. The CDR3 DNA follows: TGTGCCAGCAGTGGACTAGCGGGAGCCCAAGAGACCCAGTACTTC.

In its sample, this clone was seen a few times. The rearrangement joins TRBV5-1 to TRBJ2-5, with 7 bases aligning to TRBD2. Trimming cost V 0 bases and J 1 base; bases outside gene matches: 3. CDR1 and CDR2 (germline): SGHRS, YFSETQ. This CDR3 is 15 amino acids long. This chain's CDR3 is CASSLAGGIQETQYF. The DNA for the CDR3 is TGCGCCAGCAGCTTGGCGGGGGGTATCCAAGAGACCCAGTACTTC. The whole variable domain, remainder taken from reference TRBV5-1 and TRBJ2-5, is KAGVTQTPRYLIKTRGQQVTLSCSPISGHRSVSWYQQTPGQGLQFLFEYFSETQRNKGNFPGRFSGRQFSNSRSEMNVSTLELGDSALYLCASSLAGGIQETQYFGPGTRLLVL.